This T cell receptor (beta chain) was recovered during a study of shared clonotypes between healthy human individuals. Overall study findings and caveats: Sharing across four donors was highest in naive CD4 (approximately 5%) and lowest in memory CD8 (around 0.4%).

Trimming at V came to 1 base and at J to 3 bases, leaving 9 bases not matched to a gene. Germline CDR1 reads SEHNR; CDR2 reads FQNEAQ (reference sequence). The CDR3 totals 18 residues. Free of recent acute infections or vaccinations, the donors were healthy HIV-negative adults. Per the original data handling: Because ImmunoSEQ provided only junction sequences with no quality scores, the filtering differed. Data came from immunoSEQ multiplex PCR; TCRdb stores just in-frame clones and leaves some out. The V and J calls and clone size are taken from that table; D and trimming were inferred from the DNA. This table holds 2,500,000 or so clones, 85% to 95% found once. A note on this clone: Antigen specificity is unknown.

The chain carries TRBV7-9 and TRBJ1-4, with 9 bases that match TRBD1. This TCR was recovered from a man between 18 and 35 years old in good health. Sequencing was performed on naive CD4+ T cells sorted from blood. Sample subset: CD45RA+ positively selected. CDR3 in DNA: TGTGCCAGCAGCTTAGTGGTAACAGGGGGCGCAGCTAATGAAAAACTGTTTTTT. The encoded protein is CASSLVVTGGAANEKLFF. Combining the CDR3 with reference TRBV7-9 and TRBJ1-4 gives the whole variable domain DTGVSQNPRHKITKRGQNVTFRCDPISEHNRLYWYRQTLGQGPEFLTYFQNEAQLEKSRLLSDRFSAERPKGSFSTLEIQRTEQGDSAMYLCASSLVVTGGAANEKLFFGSGTQLSVL.